The 2 T cell receptor beta chains below were found in one sample sequenced in a study of CD8 T cells in Susac syndrome. Reverse transcription of roughly 0.5 to 1 ug RNA was carried out with random hexamers. TCRdb fed the immunoSEQ multiplex PCR reads into MiXCR, producing one record per CDR3 protein. Among more than 65,000 distinct CDR3 sequences listed, approximately 95% were seen once. Sequencing was done on a sample of CD8+ T cells from PBMCs. The receptor source for this set is a human donor with Susac syndrome.

The chain links TRBV4-1 to TRBJ2-7; D is uncertain. Germline V CDR1 and CDR2: MGHRA, YSYEKL. The CDR3 has 17 amino acids. V lost 0 bases, J lost 3 bases, and 18 bases lay in between. The CDR3 sequence: CASSQDTHPESGYEQYF. The CDR3 bases are TGCGCCAGCAGCCAAGACACACACCCAGAATCAGGCTACGAGCAGTACTTC.

To note about this clonotype: The germline gene is not matched at one end of the junction; a read error may be the cause. The rearrangement joins TRBV3-1 to TRBJ2-7, with 7 nucleotides matching TRBD2. CDR3 length equals 13 residues. In germline, CDR1 is LGHDT, CDR2 YNNKEL (reference sequence). The CDR3 DNA reads as TGTGCCAGCAGTCAAGCCAGCGGGACCGAGCAGTACTTC. Amino acid sequence: CASSQASGTEQYF.